There are many counts of the clone carrying this T cell receptor (beta chain). Its antigen is not identified. The sample comes from a study of T-cell reconstitution after alpha-beta-depleted transplantation in children. CDR1 is DFQATT and CDR2 is SNEGSKA in the germline V gene (reference sequence). Trimming removed 3 bases from V and 3 bases from J, with 12 bases in between. This CDR3 is built from 13 residues. Points from the study as a whole: Reportedly, roughly two months post-transplant, alpha-beta T cells arose from several hundred expanded graft clones. Surviving recipient T cells and thymic progenitors underlay high day-60 TCRbeta diversity in some patients. T-cell counts and diversity at one year following transplant were attributed mainly to newly produced T cells.

Unique molecular identifiers featured in how the TCRbeta library was prepared. Via MiXCR, TCRdb re-called the PCR reads, giving one row per CDR3 protein. The table shows over 150,000 distinct CDR3 sequences, with roughly 6% occurring only once. The chain employs TRBV20-1 and TRBJ2-7, with a tentative D call TRBD1 (5 bases). This specimen was PBMCs, taken before TCRalphabeta/CD19-depleted stem cell transplant. This clonotype was sampled from a girl less than two years old with combined immunodeficiency, due to receive a stem cell transplant. In nucleotides, the CDR3 is TGCAGTGCTAGGGGGCAGGTGGACTACGAGCAGTACTTC. It encodes CSARGQVDYEQYF.